What follows are 28 T cell receptor beta chains derived from one specimen sequenced in a study of vaccination and CD4 T cells after COVID-19. Indicated treatment: approximately 11-day PBMC culture with coronavirus spike peptide pools or control peptides (ViraFEST assay). These receptors' targets are unknown. An Oncomine TCR Beta short-read assay was used to sequence the DNA from cultured CD4+ T cells. TCRdb used MiXCR to reprocess the PCR reads, holding one entry per CDR3 protein. The sample includes about 15,000 distinct CDR3 sequences, approximately 53% of them seen just once. The sequencing sample was made of CD4+ T cells from blood, cultured in vitro. The receptor source for this set is a human donor who had recovered from COVID-19.

V and J are TRBV29-1 and TRBJ1-1; D is possibly TRBD1 (5 bases). Germline V CDR1 and CDR2: SQVTM, ANQGSEA. The CDR3 extends over 12 amino acids. The V end was cut by 8 bases, the J end by 0 bases, with 10 bases between. The CDR3 DNA sequence: TGCAGCTCCCGGGGCCTGAACACTGAAGCTTTCTTT. It translates to CSSRGLNTEAFF.

This chain connects TRBV20-1 to TRBJ1-2, with D hard to call. From germline, CDR1 is DFQATT and CDR2 SNEGSKA (reference sequence). The CDR3 runs 14 residues. Trimming cost V 0 bases and J 4 bases, with 12 bases left between them. This CDR3 is CSARDVRASYGYTF. The CDR3, as DNA: TGCAGTGCTAGAGATGTAAGGGCTTCCTATGGCTACACCTTC.

The chain has TRBV7-6 and TRBJ1-1; D gene ambiguous. Germline V CDR1 and CDR2: SGHVS, FNYEAQ. The CDR3 sequence is 13 residues long. V lost 5 bases, J lost 0 bases, and 7 bases lay in between. CDR3 nucleotides: TGTGCCAGCAGCGCCGACCTGAACACTGAAGCTTTCTTT. Its translation: CASSADLNTEAFF.

The chain links TRBV30 to TRBJ1-5, with a tentative D call TRBD1 (6 bases). Germline CDR1 and CDR2: GTSNPN and SVGIG (reference sequence). Trimming removed 3 bases at V and 0 bases at J, with 12 bases between. The CDR3 spans 15 residues. The CDR3 nucleotides are TGTGCCTGGAGATCCGGACAGAATAGCAATCAGCCCCAGCATTTT. As protein: CAWRSGQNSNQPQHF.

V usage is TRBV20-1 and J usage is TRBJ2-3; the D is unclear. The V gene lost 6 bases and the J gene lost 2 bases, with 18 bases spanning the gap. Germline V gene lookup returns CDR1 DFQATT and CDR2 SNEGSKA (reference sequence). This CDR3 contains 15 residues. The CDR3 DNA sequence: TGCAGTGCCGCGTTGCAACCCGTAACCACAGATACGCAGTATTTT. Translated: CSAALQPVTTDTQYF.

This rearrangement joins TRBV6-1 to TRBJ1-6; D remains unclear. This CDR3 region has 16 residues. The V end was cut by 2 bases, the J end by 0 bases, with 8 bases between. Per germline, CDR1 MNHNS and CDR2 SASEGT. CDR3 region: CASSEKSNSYNSPLHF. The CDR3 DNA reads as TGTGCCAGCAGTGAAAAGAGTAACTCCTATAATTCACCCCTCCACTTT.

V is TRBV6-1 and J is TRBJ2-7; perhaps TRBD1 as D (6 bases). Germline-derived CDR1 and CDR2 are MNHNS and SASEGT. The CDR3 is 14 residues long. The V and J ends lost 6 bases and 0 bases respectively, with 12 bases between them. This chain's CDR3 is CASRWVGASYEQYF. The CDR3 nucleotides read TGTGCCAGCAGGTGGGTGGGGGCCTCCTACGAGCAGTACTTC.

The sample holds one count of this clonotype. V is TRBV6-2 or TRBV6-3 and J is TRBJ1-1; D perhaps matches TRBD1 (5 bases). Germline V lookup: CDR1 MNHEY, CDR2 SVGEGT. Between the trimmed V and J ends, which lost 7 bases and 1 base, there was a span of 16 bases. The CDR3 covers 15 residues. The CDR3 nucleotides are TGTGCCAGCAAACTCAGGGACCCAGAGAACACTGAAGCTTTCTTT. This sequence encodes CASKLRDPENTEAFF.

V is TRBV7-2 and J is TRBJ2-1; a weak D match, TRBD2 (7 bases). Trimming pared 3 bases from V and 0 bases from J, leaving 12 bases between. The CDR3 sequence is 16 residues long. CDR1 and CDR2 from the germline V gene are SGHTA and FQGNSA. The CDR3 bases are TGTGCCAGCAGCTTTCTGGGGGGGGCCTCCTACAATGAGCAGTTCTTC. Encoded protein: CASSFLGGASYNEQFF.

This rearrangement joins TRBV20-1 to TRBJ1-2, with 8 nucleotides matching TRBD1. CDR1 is DFQATT and CDR2 is SNEGSKA in the germline V gene (reference sequence). The CDR3 has 12 amino acids. The junction had 2 bases not matched to a gene; V was cut back by 4 bases and J by 4 bases. The DNA for the CDR3 is TGCAGTGCTACTGACAGGGGCTATGGCTACACCTTC. Protein product: CSATDRGYGYTF.

CDR3 loop: CASRIPGQGDTEAFF. The CDR3 nucleotides are TGTGCCAGTAGAATTCCCGGACAGGGAGACACTGAAGCTTTCTTT. The chain employs TRBV19 and TRBJ1-1; 8 bases are a match to TRBD1. V lost 6 bases, J lost 3 bases, and 9 bases stayed unmatched. Germline V gene data show CDR1 as LNHDA and CDR2 as SQIVND (reference sequence). The CDR3 covers 15 residues.

The rearrangement links TRBV19 to TRBJ1-1, with 7 bases that match TRBD1. CDR1 and CDR2 (germline): LNHDA, SQIVND (reference sequence). The CDR3 consists of 14 residues. V lost 6 bases to trimming and J lost 0 bases; unmatched junction nucleotides: 4. CDR3: CASSLGQMNTEAFF. CDR3 in DNA: TGTGCCAGTAGCCTGGGACAGATGAACACTGAAGCTTTCTTT.

J is TRBJ2-3 and V is TRBV20-1, with D maybe TRBD2 (6 bases). The V end was cut by 0 bases, the J end by 9 bases, with 22 bases between. The germline V gene has CDR1 DFQATT and CDR2 SNEGSKA (reference sequence). This CDR3 is 16 amino acids long. DNA of the CDR3: TGCAGTGCTAGAGACCTAGCGTCCCTTGGGTTCAGAACGCAGTATTTT. This codes for CSARDLASLGFRTQYF.

The rearrangement links TRBV4-1 to TRBJ1-2, with 7 bases lining up with TRBD1. The CDR3 is 12 residues long. Germline assignment: CDR1 MGHRA and CDR2 YSYEKL. Trimming took 10 bases from V and 3 from J; bases not matched to a gene: 5. The DNA of the CDR3 is TGCGCCACCCGGGACAGATACTATGGCTACACCTTC. Translating it yields CATRDRYYGYTF.

The chain links TRBV6-1 to TRBJ1-1; 10 positions agree with TRBD1. Germline-derived CDR1 and CDR2 are MNHNS and SASEGT. The CDR3 runs to 20 residues. Trimming cost V 8 bases and J 3 bases; bases outside gene matches: 24. The CDR3 DNA reads as TGTGCCAGCTTGACGGGTCGCGCGTCCCGGGACAGGGGCCGGGACACTGAAGCTTTCTTT. Translated, it gives CASLTGRASRDRGRDTEAFF.

This chain's CDR3 is CASSLDRSGANVLTF. Here the CDR3 DNA reads TGTGCCAGCAGCTTAGACAGGTCTGGGGCCAACGTCCTGACTTTC. The gene calls are TRBV7-9 and TRBJ2-6; D may be TRBD1 (5 bases). The germline gives CDR1 SEHNR, CDR2 FQNEAQ (reference sequence). The CDR3 sequence is 15 residues long. The V end was cut by 1 base, the J end by 1 base, with 5 bases between.

The chain recombines TRBV15 with TRBJ2-2; no definite D call. Deletions cut 0 bases from V and 7 bases from J, with 6 bases between. Germline CDR1 is LNHNV and CDR2 is YYDKDF (reference sequence). This CDR3 contains 13 residues. Written as DNA, the CDR3 is TGTGCCACCAGCAGAGAAGGGCGCGGGGAGCTGTTTTTT. Amino acid sequence: CATSREGRGELFF.

This clonotype appeared a few times. This chain links TRBV7-2 with TRBJ2-5, with D possibly matching TRBD2 (6 bases). This CDR3 has 15 residues. Germline lookup yields CDR1 SGHTA and CDR2 FQGNSA. V was clipped by 4 bases and J by 0 bases, with 12 bases between them. CDR3 in DNA: TGTGCCAGCAGCTCAGTTCTAGCGAACCAAGAGACCCAGTACTTC. This gives the protein CASSSVLANQETQYF.

The chain employs TRBV18 and TRBJ2-3; D remains unclear. Germline-derived CDR1 and CDR2 are KGHSH and LQKENI. V was trimmed by 2 bases and J by 1 base, leaving 7 bases between them. This CDR3 is 14 amino acids long. For the CDR3, the DNA is TGTGCCAGCTCACCAGTTGGGGGCACAGATACGCAGTATTTT. This gives the protein CASSPVGGTDTQYF.

This clonotype was seen more than once but under ten times. The gene calls are TRBV21-1 and TRBJ2-2. TRBV21-1 counts as a pseudogene. This CDR3 spans 19 amino acids. CDR3 sequence (DNA): TGTGCCAGCAGCAAGGGATGGGGTAATATGAGCCCGAACACCGGGGAGCTGTTTTTT. Amino acids: CASSKGWGNMSPNTGELFF.

The V call is TRBV7-8, the J call TRBJ2-1; D is unresolved. CDR3 length equals 12 residues. Germline-derived CDR1 and CDR2 are SGHVS and FQNEAQ. Trimming pared 6 bases from V and 8 bases from J, leaving 11 bases between. This CDR3 reads CASRSGVYEQFF. DNA for the CDR3: TGTGCCAGCAGGAGTGGAGTGTATGAGCAGTTCTTC.

The CDR3 sequence is CASSFKPRDRLSYEQYF. The CDR3 DNA sequence: TGTGCCAGCAGCTTTAAACCCCGGGACAGGCTCTCCTACGAGCAGTACTTC. V and J are TRBV7-8 and TRBJ2-7; TRBD1 matches at 8 bases. CDR1 and CDR2 from the germline V gene are SGHVS and FQNEAQ. The CDR3 runs to 17 residues. The junction had 10 bases not matched to a gene; V was cut back by 3 bases and J by 0 bases.

In this sample, this clonotype turned up once. The chain has TRBV2 and TRBJ2-3, with D uncertain. The CDR3 runs 12 residues. Between the trimmed V and J ends, which lost 6 bases and 2 bases, there was a span of 6 bases. Germline CDR1 is SNHLY and CDR2 is FYNNEI. This CDR3 is CASRRDTDTQYF. CDR3 bases: TGTGCCAGCAGAAGGGACACAGATACGCAGTATTTT.

The chain combines TRBV12-3 or TRBV12-4 with TRBJ2-7; D unclear. This CDR3 region has 16 residues. V shed 5 bases and J shed 1 base, with 18 bases lying between them. The DNA for the CDR3 is TGTGCCAGCAGTGCGAGTCGGGTCTTGGCATCCTACGAGCAGTACTTC. Encoded protein: CASSASRVLASYEQYF.

J is TRBJ1-6 and V is TRBV5-4; possible D gene TRBD1, 5 bases. The CDR3 is 16 residues long. Germline values: CDR1 SGHNT, CDR2 YYREEE (reference sequence). V was trimmed by 0 bases and J by 8 bases, leaving 15 bases between them. The chain's CDR3 is CASSLASQGGYSPLHF. In nucleotides, the CDR3 is TGTGCCAGCAGCTTGGCCTCCCAGGGTGGGTATTCACCCCTCCACTTT. The full variable domain, rest sourced from reference TRBV5-4 and TRBJ1-6, is ETGVTQSPTHLIKTRGQQVTLRCSSQSGHNTVSWYQQALGQGPQFIFQYYREEENGRGNFPPRFSGLQFPNYSSELNVNALELDDSALYLCASSLASQGGYSPLHFGNGTRLTVT.

V gene TRBV2 combines with J gene TRBJ2-3, with 7 nucleotides matching TRBD1. The CDR3 has 16 amino acids. J lost 3 bases, V lost 6 bases, and 12 bases had no gene match. From germline, CDR1 is SNHLY and CDR2 FYNNEI. CDR3 region: CASRPKRGRGTDTQYF. Written as DNA, the CDR3 is TGTGCCAGCAGGCCGAAAAGGGGGCGCGGGACAGATACGCAGTATTTT.

J is TRBJ2-1 and V is TRBV20-1; TRBD2 matches at 8 bases. The J segment lost 6 bases and the V segment lost 3 bases, leaving 7 bases of the junction unmatched. The V gene's germline CDR1 is DFQATT and CDR2 SNEGSKA (reference sequence). This CDR3 contains 14 residues. CDR3 sequence: CSASLAGGFNEQFF. Written as DNA, the CDR3 is TGCAGTGCTAGTCTCGCGGGGGGATTCAATGAGCAGTTCTTC.

In its sample, this clonotype was seen a few times. The CDR3 reads CSATQGAPNTEAFF. CDR3 coding DNA: TGCAGTGCTACCCAGGGGGCCCCCAACACTGAAGCTTTCTTT. The V and J genes are TRBV20-1 and TRBJ1-1; TRBD1 matches at 8 bases. Trimming cost V 4 bases and J 2 bases; bases outside gene matches: 6. The V gene's germline CDR1 is DFQATT and CDR2 SNEGSKA (reference sequence). This CDR3 has 14 residues.